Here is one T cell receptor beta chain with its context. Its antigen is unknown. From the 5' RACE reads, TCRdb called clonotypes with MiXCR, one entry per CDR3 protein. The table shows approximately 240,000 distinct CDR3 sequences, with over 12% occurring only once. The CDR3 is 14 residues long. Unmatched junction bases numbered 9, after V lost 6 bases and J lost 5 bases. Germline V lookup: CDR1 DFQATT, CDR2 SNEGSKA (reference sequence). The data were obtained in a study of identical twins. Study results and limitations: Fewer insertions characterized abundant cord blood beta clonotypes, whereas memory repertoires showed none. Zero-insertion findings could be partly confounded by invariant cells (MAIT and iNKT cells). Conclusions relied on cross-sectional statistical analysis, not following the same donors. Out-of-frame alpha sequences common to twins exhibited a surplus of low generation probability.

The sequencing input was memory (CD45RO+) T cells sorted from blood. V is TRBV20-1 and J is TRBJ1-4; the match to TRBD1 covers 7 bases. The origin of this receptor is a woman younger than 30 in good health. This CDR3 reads CSARGGAENEKLFF. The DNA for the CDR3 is TGCAGTGCCAGGGGGGGAGCCGAAAATGAAAAACTGTTTTTT.